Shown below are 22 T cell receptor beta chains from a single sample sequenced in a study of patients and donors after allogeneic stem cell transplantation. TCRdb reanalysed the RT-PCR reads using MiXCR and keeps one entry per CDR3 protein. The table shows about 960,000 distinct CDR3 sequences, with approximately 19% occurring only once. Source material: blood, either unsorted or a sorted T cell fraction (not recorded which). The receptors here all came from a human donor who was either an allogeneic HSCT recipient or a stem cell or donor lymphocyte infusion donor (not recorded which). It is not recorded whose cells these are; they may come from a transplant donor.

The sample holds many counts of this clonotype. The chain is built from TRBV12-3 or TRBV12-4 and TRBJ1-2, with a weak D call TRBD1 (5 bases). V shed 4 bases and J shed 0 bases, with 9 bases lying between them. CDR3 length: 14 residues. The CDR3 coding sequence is TGTGCCAGCAGTTATACAGGAACTAACTATGGCTACACCTTC. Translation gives CASSYTGTNYGYTF.

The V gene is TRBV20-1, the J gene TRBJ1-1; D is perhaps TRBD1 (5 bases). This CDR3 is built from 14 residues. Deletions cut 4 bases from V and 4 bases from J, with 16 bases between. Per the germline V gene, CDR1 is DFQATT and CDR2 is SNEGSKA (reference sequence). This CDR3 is CSATPGRGRTEAFF. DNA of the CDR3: TGCAGTGCTACCCCGGGGCGGGGCCGCACTGAAGCTTTCTTT.

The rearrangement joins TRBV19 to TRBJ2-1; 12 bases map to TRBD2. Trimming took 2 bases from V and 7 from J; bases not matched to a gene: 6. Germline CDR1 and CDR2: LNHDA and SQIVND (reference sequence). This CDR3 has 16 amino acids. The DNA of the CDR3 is TGTGCCAGTAGTATACTAGCGGGGGGGCTCATGAATGAGCAGTTCTTC. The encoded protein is CASSILAGGLMNEQFF.

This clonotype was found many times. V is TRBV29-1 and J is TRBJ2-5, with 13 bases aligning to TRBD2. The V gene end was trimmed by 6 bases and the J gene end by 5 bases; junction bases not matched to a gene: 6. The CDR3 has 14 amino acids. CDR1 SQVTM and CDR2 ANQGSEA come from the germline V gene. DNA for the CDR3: TGCAGCGTCACACTAGCGGGAGGGCCGGAGACCCAGTACTTC. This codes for CSVTLAGGPETQYF.

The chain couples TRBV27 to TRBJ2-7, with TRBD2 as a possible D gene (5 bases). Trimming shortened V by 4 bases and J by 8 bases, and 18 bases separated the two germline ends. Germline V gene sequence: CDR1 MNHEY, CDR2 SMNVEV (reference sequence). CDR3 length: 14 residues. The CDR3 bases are TGTGCCAGCAGTTGGGCCGGGGTTCGGTACAAGCAGTACTTC. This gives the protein CASSWAGVRYKQYF.

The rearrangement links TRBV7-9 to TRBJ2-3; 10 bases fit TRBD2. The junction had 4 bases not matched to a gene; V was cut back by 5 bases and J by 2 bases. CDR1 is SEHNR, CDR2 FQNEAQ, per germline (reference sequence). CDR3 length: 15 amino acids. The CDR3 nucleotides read TGTGCCAGCAGCCGCGGACTAGCGGACACAGATACGCAGTATTTT. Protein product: CASSRGLADTDTQYF.

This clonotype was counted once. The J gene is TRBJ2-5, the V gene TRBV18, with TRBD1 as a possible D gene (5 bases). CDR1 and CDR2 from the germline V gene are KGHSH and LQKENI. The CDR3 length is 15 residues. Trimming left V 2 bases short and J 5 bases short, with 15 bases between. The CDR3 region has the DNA TGTGCCAGCTCACCAAGCCAGGGCGTTGGGGAGACCCAGTACTTC. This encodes CASSPSQGVGETQYF.

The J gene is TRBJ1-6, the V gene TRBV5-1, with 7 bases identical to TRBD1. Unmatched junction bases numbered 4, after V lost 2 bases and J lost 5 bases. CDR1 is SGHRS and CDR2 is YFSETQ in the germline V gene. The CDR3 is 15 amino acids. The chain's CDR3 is CASSLSGGDNSPLHF. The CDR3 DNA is TGCGCCAGCAGCTTATCAGGGGGAGATAATTCACCCCTCCACTTT.

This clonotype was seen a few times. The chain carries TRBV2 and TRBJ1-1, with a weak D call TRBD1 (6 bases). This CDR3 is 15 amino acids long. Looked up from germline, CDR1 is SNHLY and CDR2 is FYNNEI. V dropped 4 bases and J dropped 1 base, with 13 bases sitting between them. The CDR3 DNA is TGTGCCAGCAGTGGGGGACATTTAAAGAACACTGAAGCTTTCTTT. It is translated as CASSGGHLKNTEAFF.

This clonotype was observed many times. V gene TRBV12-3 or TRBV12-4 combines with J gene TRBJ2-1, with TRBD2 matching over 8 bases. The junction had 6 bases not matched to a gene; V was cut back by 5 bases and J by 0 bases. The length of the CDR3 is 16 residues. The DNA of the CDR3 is TGTGCCAGCAGTCTCGGGGGGGGTGTCTCCTACAATGAGCAGTTCTTC. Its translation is CASSLGGGVSYNEQFF.

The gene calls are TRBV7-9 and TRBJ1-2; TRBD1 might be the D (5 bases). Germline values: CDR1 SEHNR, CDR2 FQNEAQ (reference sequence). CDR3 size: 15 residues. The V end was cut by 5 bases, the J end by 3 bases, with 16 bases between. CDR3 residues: CASSRPTVIDYGYTF. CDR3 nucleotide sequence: TGTGCCAGCAGCCGTCCGACAGTGATTGACTATGGCTACACCTTC.

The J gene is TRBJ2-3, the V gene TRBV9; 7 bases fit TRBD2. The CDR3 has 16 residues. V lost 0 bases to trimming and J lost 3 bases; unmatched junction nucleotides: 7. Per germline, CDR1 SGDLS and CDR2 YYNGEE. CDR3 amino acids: CASSVAQGGPTDTQYF. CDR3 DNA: TGTGCCAGCAGCGTAGCTCAGGGAGGGCCGACAGATACGCAGTATTTT.

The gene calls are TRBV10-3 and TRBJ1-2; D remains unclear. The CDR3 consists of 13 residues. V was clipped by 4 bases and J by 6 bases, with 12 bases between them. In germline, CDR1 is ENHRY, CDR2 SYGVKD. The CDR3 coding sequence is TGTGCCATCAGTGGTTGGACGGAAGATGGCTACACCTTC. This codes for CAISGWTEDGYTF.

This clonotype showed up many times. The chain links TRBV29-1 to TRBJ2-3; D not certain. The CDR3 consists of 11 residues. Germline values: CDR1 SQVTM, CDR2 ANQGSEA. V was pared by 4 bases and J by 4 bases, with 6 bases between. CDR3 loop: CSVARADTQYF. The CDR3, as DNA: TGCAGCGTTGCACGAGCAGATACGCAGTATTTT.

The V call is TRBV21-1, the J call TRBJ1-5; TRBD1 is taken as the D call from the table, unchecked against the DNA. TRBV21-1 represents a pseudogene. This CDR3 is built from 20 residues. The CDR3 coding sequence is TGTGCCAGCAGCGTTCCCCGGGAAAGCCATAGAACTTATAGCAATCAGCCCCAGCATTTT. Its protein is CASSVPRESHRTYSNQPQHF.

The CDR3 spells CATSDRDRGTNEQFF. The CDR3 nucleotides are TGTGCCACCAGTGACCGGGACAGGGGGACCAATGAGCAGTTCTTC. The rearrangement joins TRBV24-1 to TRBJ2-1, with 11 positions matching TRBD1. CDR3 length: 15 amino acids. CDR1 is KGHDR, CDR2 SFDVKD, per germline. The trim removed 4 bases at V and 6 bases at J, leaving 4 bases unmatched.

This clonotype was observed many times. CDR3 residues: CASSLQGTQYF. The CDR3 DNA follows: TGTGCCAGCAGTTTACAGGGAACCCAGTACTTC. This rearrangement joins TRBV12-3 or TRBV12-4 to TRBJ2-5; possible D gene TRBD1, 5 bases. Trimming removed 2 bases at V and 8 bases at J, with 6 bases between. The CDR3 loop spans 11 amino acids.

The CDR3 region is CASSYSKGAENYEQYF. The CDR3 bases are TGTGCCAGCAGTTACTCGAAGGGCGCAGAAAACTACGAGCAGTACTTC. The chain employs TRBV6-5 and TRBJ2-7; D uncertain. V was shortened by 0 bases and J by 3 bases, with 15 bases between the two germline ends. There are 16 residues in the CDR3. Per the germline V gene, CDR1 is MNHEY and CDR2 is SVGAGI.

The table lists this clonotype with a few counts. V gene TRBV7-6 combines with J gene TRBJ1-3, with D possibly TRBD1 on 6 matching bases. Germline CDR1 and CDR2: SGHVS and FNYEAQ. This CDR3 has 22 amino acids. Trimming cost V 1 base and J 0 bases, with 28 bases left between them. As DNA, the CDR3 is TGTGCCAGCAGCTTAGTGCCCCTTCACAAGACAGGACTAAGGAGCTCTGGAAACACCATATATTTT. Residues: CASSLVPLHKTGLRSSGNTIYF.

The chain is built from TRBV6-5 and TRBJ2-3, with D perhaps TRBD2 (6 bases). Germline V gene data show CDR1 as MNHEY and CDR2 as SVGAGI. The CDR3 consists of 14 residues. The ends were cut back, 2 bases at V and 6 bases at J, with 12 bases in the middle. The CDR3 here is CASSYGTAGDTQYF. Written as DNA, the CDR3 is TGTGCCAGCAGTTACGGCACGGCGGGGGATACGCAGTATTTT.

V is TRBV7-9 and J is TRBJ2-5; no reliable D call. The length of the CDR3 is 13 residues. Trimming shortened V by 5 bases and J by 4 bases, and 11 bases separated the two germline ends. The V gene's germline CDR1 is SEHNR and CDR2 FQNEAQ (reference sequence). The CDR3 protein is CASSPPAIETQYF. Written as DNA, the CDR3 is TGTGCCAGCAGCCCACCCGCCATAGAGACCCAGTACTTC.

The CDR3 spells CASKKWGRGLITQYF. As DNA, the CDR3 is TGTGCCAGCAAAAAATGGGGGAGGGGGCTTATTACGCAGTATTTT. The chain couples TRBV27 to TRBJ2-3; D possibly matches TRBD1 or TRBD2 (7 bases each). V gave up 7 bases and J gave up 8 bases, with 22 bases separating them. The CDR3 loop spans 15 amino acids. The V gene's germline CDR1 is MNHEY and CDR2 SMNVEV (reference sequence).